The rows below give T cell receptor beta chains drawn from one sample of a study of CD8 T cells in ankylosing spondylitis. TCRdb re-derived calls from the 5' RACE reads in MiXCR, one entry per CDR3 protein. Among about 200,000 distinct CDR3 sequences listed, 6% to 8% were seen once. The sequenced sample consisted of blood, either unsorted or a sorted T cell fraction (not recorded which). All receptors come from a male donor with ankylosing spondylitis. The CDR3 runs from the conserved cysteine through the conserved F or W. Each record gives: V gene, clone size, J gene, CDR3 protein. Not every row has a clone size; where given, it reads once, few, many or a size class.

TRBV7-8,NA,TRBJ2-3,CASSSETGPDTQYF
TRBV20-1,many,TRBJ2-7,CSARDKGSGSYEQYF
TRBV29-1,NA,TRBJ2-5,CSVEDPGTVGTQYF
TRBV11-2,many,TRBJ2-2,CASSLSAGWDTGELFF
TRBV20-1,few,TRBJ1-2,CSALRGIDGYTF
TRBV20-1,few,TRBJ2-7,CSARGTWSSYEQYF
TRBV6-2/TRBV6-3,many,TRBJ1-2,CASSSGGQRYGYTF
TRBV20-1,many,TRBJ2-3,CSARTGPATQYF
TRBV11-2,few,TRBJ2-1,CASSLDPRTSGKYNEQFF
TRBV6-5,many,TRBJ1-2,CASSYSWGASYGYTF
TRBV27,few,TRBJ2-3,CASRIAATSGGYTDTQYF
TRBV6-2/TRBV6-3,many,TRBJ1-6,CASVDRAKGSPLHF
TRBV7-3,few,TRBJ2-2,CASSLIRPSNTGELFF
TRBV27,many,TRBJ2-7,CASSIPGQGNEQYF
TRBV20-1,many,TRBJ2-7,CSARDPNSAEQYF
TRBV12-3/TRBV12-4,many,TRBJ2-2,CASSLYRGEELFF
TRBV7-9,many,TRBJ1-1,CASSLGPPGTMNTEAFF
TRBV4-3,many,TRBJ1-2,CASSQGYQGYGYTF
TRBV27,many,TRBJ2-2,CASSPVRGGVTGELFF
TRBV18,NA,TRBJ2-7,CASSPRGQGIYEQYF
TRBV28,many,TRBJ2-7,CASSLLSQVYEQYF
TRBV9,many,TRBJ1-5,CASSVDGNQPQHF
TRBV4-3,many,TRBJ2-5,CASSQGLRGQETQYF
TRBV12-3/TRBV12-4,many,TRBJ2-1,CASSSLADAPFF
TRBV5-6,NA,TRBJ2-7,CASGPSWRLYEQYF
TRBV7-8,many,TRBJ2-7,CASSLSAGRHEQYF
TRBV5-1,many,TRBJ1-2,CASSLVGQGNRYGYTF
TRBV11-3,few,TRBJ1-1,CASSQNRGTEAFF
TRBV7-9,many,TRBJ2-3,CASSLLPADTQYF
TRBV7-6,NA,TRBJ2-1,CASSPGQSTNEQFF
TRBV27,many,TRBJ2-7,CASIVPGKPYEQYF
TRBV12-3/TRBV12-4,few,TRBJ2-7,CASSSTQGSEQYF
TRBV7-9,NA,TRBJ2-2,CASRQNIERSTGELFF
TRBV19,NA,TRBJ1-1,CASSGATMGTEAFF
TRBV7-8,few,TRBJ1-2,CASITPGPPHGYTF
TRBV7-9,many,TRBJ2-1,CASSPDQNEQFF
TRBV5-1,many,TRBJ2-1,CASSHGQGPYNEQFF
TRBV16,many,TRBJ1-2,CASSQLGSYGYTF
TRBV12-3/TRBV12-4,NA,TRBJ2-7,CASSFGDRGRGEQYF
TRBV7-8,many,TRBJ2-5,CASSPVLGQGGGETQYF
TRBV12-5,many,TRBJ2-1,CASGSGLTSGDEQFF
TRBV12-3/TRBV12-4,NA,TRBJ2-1,CASSFSGGGNNEQFF
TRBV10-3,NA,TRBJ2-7,CAISESGRSYEQYF
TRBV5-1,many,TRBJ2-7,CASSTTPNYEQYF
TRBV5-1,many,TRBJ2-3,CASTQRAMADTQYF
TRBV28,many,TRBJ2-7,CASSLVLYEQYF
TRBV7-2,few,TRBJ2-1,CASSLAPSGILGYNEQFF
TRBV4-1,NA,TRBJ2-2,CASSRGLVGELFF
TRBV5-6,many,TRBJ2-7,CASSGGGGSYEQYF
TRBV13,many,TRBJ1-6,CASSLGRTRGSSPLHF